This T cell receptor beta chain is drawn from a study of cytomegalovirus exposure and HLA in healthy donors. About the study: The same platform as the roughly 700 first-cohort repertoires was used for the 120 validation repertoires, a later analysis reported. Study results and limitations: The TCR clusters that emerged in the first cohort tended, a later analysis found, to co-occur in the 120 or so validation repertoires. The study listed roughly 150 cytomegalovirus-associated TCR beta chains.

Repertoires were generated with immunoSEQ multiplex PCR, while TCRdb's copy carries only in-frame clones and drops some. The data hold around 300,000 clones, with roughly 86% observed a single time. This clone was seen only once. Antigen: not known. An approximately 120-subject validation cohort, separate from the approximately 690-subject first cohort, supplied the donors. CDR1 and CDR2 (germline): LNHDA, SQIVND (reference sequence). This CDR3 contains 16 residues. Trimming pared 7 bases from V and 3 bases from J, leaving 21 bases between. This chain connects TRBV19 to TRBJ1-2, with TRBD1 as a possible D gene (6 bases). The sequencing input was PBMCs. The receptor was derived from a man aged 30-40 years in good health and CMV-seronegative. CDR3 residues: CASTIGHRDLDYGYTF. CDR3 in DNA: TGTGCCAGTACTATTGGCCACAGGGATCTGGACTATGGCTACACCTTC.